Below, one T cell receptor (beta chain) is given with its context. The protocol was immunoSEQ multiplex PCR, while the TCRdb copy is restricted to in-frame clones and leaves out a portion. Of about 120,000 clones detected, 87% appear once; the ten largest clones hold under 2%. The data were obtained in a study of control samples from healthy donors and cancer patients. The TCR comes from a man younger than 30 in good health. Sequenced: blood.

The CDR3, as DNA: TGTGCCAGCAGCTTAGCCGCCGGGACAGCCTACGAGCAGTACTTC. It is translated as CASSLAAGTAYEQYF. The chain employs TRBV11-3 and TRBJ2-7, with 7 bases identical to TRBD1. With 1 base clipped from V and 2 bases from J, the junction kept 5 bases outside the gene matches. Germline CDR1 is SGHNT and CDR2 is YENEEA. The CDR3 sequence is 15 residues long.